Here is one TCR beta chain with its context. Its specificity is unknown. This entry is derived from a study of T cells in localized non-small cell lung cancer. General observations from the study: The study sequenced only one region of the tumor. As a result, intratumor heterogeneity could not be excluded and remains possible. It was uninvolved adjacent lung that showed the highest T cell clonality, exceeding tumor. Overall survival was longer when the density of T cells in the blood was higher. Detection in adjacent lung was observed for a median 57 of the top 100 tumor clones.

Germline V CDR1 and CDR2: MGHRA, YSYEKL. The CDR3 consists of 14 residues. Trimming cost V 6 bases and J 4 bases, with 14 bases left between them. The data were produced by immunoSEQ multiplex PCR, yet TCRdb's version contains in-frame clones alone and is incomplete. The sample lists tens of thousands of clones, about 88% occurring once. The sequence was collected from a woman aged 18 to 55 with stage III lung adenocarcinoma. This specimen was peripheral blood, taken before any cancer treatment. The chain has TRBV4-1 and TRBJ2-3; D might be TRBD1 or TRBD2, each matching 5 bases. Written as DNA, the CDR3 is TGCGCCAGCAGTCGAGCGCGAGGGGCAGATACGCAGTATTTT. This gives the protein CASSRARGADTQYF.